This T cell receptor beta chain was identified in a study of Tregs in tolerant kidney transplant recipients. The study's findings and limits: Nucleotide sequences could not be compared across some patients' samples due to primer changes. Biological reproducibility was not directly addressed in this study.

Recipients received nonmyeloablative bone marrow transplants from related graft donors, with transient mixed chimerism. Unstimulated regulatory T cells (CD4+CD25+CD127-), CD4+CD25- non-regulatory cells, CD4 and CD8 cells were FACS-sorted from thawed PBMCs. CDR3 length: 15 residues. Trimming took off 3 bases at V and 3 bases at J, with 12 bases between the two ends. Looked up from germline, CDR1 is MDHEN and CDR2 is SYDVKM. Of note for this clone: Its antigen remains unknown.

The protocol was immunoSEQ multiplex PCR, while the TCRdb copy is restricted to in-frame clones and leaves out a portion. The table has 40,000 to 50,000 clones, roughly 90% seen once. The sample here was CD8+ T cells from blood (PBMCs), taken 12 months after the transplant. This TCR came from a human patient who received a combined kidney and bone marrow transplant. The T cells may partly be graft donor cells. The chain is built from TRBV28 and TRBJ1-5; the D gene is possibly TRBD1 (5 bases). Here the CDR3 DNA reads TGTGCCAGCAGTTTTGACAGCTCTTACAATCAGCCCCAGCATTTT. Its protein product is CASSFDSSYNQPQHF.